The T cell receptor (beta chain) described here comes from a study of T cell responses to AZD1222 COVID-19 vaccine. Study at large: Pooling was applied to second doses at about 4 or about 12 weeks. Study findings and constraints: Among AZD1222 vaccinees, only six were seropositive at baseline. Spike-specific TCR breadth rose after two AZD1222 doses, and depth rose as well.

Per the germline V gene, CDR1 is SGHNT and CDR2 is YYREEE (reference sequence). The CDR3 loop spans 16 amino acids. The V gene lost 0 bases and the J gene lost 0 bases, with 13 bases spanning the gap. A remark on this clone: Its matching antigen is unknown.

Sequencing used immunoSEQ multiplex PCR; TCRdb keeps in-frame clones, though not all of them. The sample lists fewer than 100,000 clones, around 90% occurring once. The source material was peripheral blood, sampled on day 0 of AZD1222 vaccination. J is TRBJ2-7 and V is TRBV5-4; no reliable D call. The clonotype was recovered from an adult in good health. The CDR3 nucleotides read TGTGCCAGCAGCTTGGAATTGGCCGCCGGCTCCTACGAGCAGTACTTC. It encodes CASSLELAAGSYEQYF.